One TCR beta chain is described in this entry. Its antigen is as yet unknown. Sequenced by immunoSEQ multiplex PCR; TCRdb stores in-frame clones only, minus some. Of about 350,000 clones in the sample, 80% to 90% were seen once. The data derive from a study of Ad26.COV2.S vaccination and SARS-CoV-2 variants. Study-wide results and caveats: Possible underestimation of total T cell responses by the TCR breadth and depth analyses was noted.

The V gene end was trimmed by 5 bases and the J gene end by 6 bases; junction bases not matched to a gene: 9. CDR1 is MNHEY, CDR2 SMNVEV, per germline (reference sequence). CDR3 length equals 14 residues. Treatment defined: some 20 received Ad26.COV2.S at low or high dose, single or two shots; several received placebo; per-sample allocation not given. Material that was analyzed had been drawn on day 63 after the first vaccine or placebo injection. Boston supplied an adult donor aged 18-55 years. Vaccination used an Ad26 vector expressing Wuhan-strain SARS-CoV-2 spike. V is TRBV27 and J is TRBJ2-5; 7 positions match TRBD1. This sample comprised peripheral blood, obtained in a trial of Ad26.COV2.S vaccine versus placebo. The clonotype originates from a person between 18 and 60 years old who received the Ad26.COV2.S COVID-19 vaccine or a placebo. Here the CDR3 DNA reads TGTGCCAGCAGTCGATCAGACAGGGTGAAGACCCAGTACTTC. Translating gives CASSRSDRVKTQYF.